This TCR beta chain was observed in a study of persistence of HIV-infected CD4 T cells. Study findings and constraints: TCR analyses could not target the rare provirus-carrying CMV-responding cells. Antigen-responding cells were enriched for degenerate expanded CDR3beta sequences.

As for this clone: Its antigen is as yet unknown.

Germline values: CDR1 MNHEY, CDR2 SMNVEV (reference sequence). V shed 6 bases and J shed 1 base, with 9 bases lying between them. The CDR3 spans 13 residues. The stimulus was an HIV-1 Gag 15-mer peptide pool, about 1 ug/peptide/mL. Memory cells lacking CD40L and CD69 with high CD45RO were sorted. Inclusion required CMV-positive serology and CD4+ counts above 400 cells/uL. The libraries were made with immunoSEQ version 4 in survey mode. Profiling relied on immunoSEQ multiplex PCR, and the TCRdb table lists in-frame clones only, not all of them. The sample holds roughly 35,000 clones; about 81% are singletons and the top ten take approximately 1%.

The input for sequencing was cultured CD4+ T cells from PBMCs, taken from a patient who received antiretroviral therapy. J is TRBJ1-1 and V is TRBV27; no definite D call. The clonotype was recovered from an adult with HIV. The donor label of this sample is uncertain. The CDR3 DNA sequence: TGTGCCAGCAGGGTCTGGGCGAACACTGAAGCTTTCTTT. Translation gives CASRVWANTEAFF.